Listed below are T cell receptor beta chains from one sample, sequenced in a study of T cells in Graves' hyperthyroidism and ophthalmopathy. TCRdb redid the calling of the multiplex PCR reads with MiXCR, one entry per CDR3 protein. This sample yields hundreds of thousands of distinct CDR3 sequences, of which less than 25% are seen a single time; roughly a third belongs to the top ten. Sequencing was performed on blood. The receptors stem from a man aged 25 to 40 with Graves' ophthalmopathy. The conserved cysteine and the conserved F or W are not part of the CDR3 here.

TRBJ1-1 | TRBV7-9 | ASSLRGTLTEAF
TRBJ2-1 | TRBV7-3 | ASSVSGTRYNEQF
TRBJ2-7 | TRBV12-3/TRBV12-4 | ASSLGDSTSCEQY
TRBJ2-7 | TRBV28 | ASSAPAGGNEQY
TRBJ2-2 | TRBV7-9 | ASSPNRGDTGELF
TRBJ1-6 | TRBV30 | AWRTGNNSPLH
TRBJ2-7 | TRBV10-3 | AISGWDKGPYEQY
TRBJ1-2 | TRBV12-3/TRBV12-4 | ASSGTEDGYT
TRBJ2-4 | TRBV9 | ASSADREGNIQY
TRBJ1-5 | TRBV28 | ASSLGGGGNQPQH
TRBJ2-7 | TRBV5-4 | ASTDRGRAEQY
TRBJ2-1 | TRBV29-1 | SGLTGTGYNEQF
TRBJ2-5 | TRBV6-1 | ASSPLLPSPGQGIVGTQY
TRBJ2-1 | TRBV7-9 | ASSPPRQRSYNELF
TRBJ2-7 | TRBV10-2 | ASSAPAPYEQY
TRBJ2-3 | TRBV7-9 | ASNQGDTQY
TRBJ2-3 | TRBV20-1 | SARGAGTSGVVDTQY
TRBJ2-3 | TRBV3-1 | ASRLTGGSTDTQY
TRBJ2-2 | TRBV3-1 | ASSHGTSGSTGELF
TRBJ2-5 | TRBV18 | ASSPVAEETQY
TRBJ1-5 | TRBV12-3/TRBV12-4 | ASSSGQPQH
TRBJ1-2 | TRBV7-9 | ASSRPDRGYGYT
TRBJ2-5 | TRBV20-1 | SAGLGVKETQY
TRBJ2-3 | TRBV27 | ASSLTRSSTDTQY
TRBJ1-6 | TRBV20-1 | SAKDGRNSPLH
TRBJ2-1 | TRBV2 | ASITGGTYNEQF
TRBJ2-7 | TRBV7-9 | ASSSGLIYEQY
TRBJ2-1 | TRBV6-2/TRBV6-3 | ASSYDVAEQF
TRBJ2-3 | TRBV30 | AWSSGGGRDTQY
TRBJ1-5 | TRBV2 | ASRRGENSNQPQH
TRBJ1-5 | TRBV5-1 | ASSSTGGSDQPQH
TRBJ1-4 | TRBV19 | ASSRHVEKLF
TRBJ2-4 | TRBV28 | ASSLYSLRKTEAKNIQY
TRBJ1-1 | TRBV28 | ASSPEGGRNTEAF
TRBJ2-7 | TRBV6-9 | ASSYEQGTYEQY
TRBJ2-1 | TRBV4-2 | ASSQVWTSGSLGNEQF
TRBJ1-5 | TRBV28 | ASSPRQGSNQPQH
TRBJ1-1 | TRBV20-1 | SARVSVNTEAF
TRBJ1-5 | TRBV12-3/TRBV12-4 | ASSPQEGGGQPQH
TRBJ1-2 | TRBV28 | ASSLPPAGDPYGYT
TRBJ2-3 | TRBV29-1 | SVWGNTDTQY
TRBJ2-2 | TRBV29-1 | SVGQGNTGELF
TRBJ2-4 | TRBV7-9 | ASSHNGLVELAKNIQY
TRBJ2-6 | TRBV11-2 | ASSKAQGALGANVLT
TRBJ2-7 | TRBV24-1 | ATRIRQGFYEQY
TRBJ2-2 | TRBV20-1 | SAMGNTGELF
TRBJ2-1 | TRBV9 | ASSYPGTSGSNEQF
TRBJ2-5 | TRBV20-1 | SASPRAGEGRYQETQY
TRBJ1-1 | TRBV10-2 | ASSENGRGAPEAF
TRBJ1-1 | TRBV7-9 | ASSQTIRGRTEAF
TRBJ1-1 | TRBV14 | ASSPPGLNAEAF
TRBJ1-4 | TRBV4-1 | ASSQGAEKLF
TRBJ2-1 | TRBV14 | ASSQAQGHSYNEQF